These 14 T cell receptor beta chains were sequenced from one sample in a study of T cells after yellow fever vaccination. TCRdb re-called the 5' RACE reads with MiXCR, one entry per CDR3 protein. The table includes under 300,000 distinct CDR3 sequences, 6.9% detected once. The sample in question was CD4+ T cells sorted from PBMCs, obtained 15 days after the yellow fever booster vaccination. These receptors all come from a man younger than 45 who received the YFV17D yellow fever vaccine.

The genes are TRBV5-1 and TRBJ1-1, with a tentative D call TRBD1 (5 bases). Germline values: CDR1 SGHRS, CDR2 YFSETQ. This CDR3 spans 14 amino acids. V was trimmed by 5 bases and J by 1 base, leaving 12 bases between them. The CDR3 DNA is TGCGCCAGCAGGGCGAACGGGGGGAACACTGAAGCTTTCTTT. Protein: CASRANGGNTEAFF.

This clonotype was counted a few times. The CDR3 DNA follows: TGTGCCAGCAGCCCCGCCGGGCTTTTGACCGGGGAGCAGTACTTC. It yields the protein CASSPAGLLTGEQYF. This rearrangement joins TRBV5-6 to TRBJ2-7; D uncertain. Germline loops: CDR1 SGHDT, CDR2 YYEEEE. The CDR3 covers 15 residues. V was shortened by 4 bases and J by 7 bases, with 21 bases between the two germline ends.

V usage is TRBV19 and J usage is TRBJ1-2, with D unclear. The CDR3 has 11 residues. Germline values: CDR1 LNHDA, CDR2 SQIVND (reference sequence). V lost 10 bases to trimming and J lost 3 bases, with 9 bases between them. The CDR3 protein is CATQRDYGYTF. The CDR3 DNA sequence: TGTGCCACCCAAAGGGACTATGGCTACACCTTC.

The chain combines TRBV6-5 with TRBJ2-5; maybe TRBD1 (5 bases). Per the germline V gene, CDR1 is MNHEY and CDR2 is SVGAGI. V was cut by 2 bases and J by 9 bases, with 10 bases left in between. This CDR3 has 12 residues. Written as DNA, the CDR3 is TGTGCCAGCAGTTACCAACAAGGGGCCCAGTACTTC. This gives the protein CASSYQQGAQYF.

The rearrangement joins TRBV12-3 or TRBV12-4 to TRBJ1-6; no clear D gene. This CDR3 contains 17 residues. The V and J ends lost 5 bases and 3 bases respectively, with 17 bases between them. DNA for the CDR3: TGTGCCAGCAGTCCCCAAGCGGACGGAGACTATAATTCACCCCTCCACTTT. It codes for CASSPQADGDYNSPLHF.

The V call is TRBV5-1, the J call TRBJ1-6; 10 bases agree with TRBD1. The CDR3 totals 17 residues. V dropped 4 bases and J dropped 7; count of bases not matched to a gene: 11. Germline V gene lookup returns CDR1 SGHRS and CDR2 YFSETQ. CDR3 sequence reads: CASSQRAQGQGNSPLHF. CDR3 nucleotides: TGCGCCAGCAGCCAGAGGGCCCAGGGACAGGGGAATTCACCCCTCCACTTT.

The chain has TRBV2 and TRBJ1-5, with TRBD1 as a possible D gene (5 bases). The CDR3 loop spans 14 amino acids. CDR1 is SNHLY, CDR2 FYNNEI, per germline. CDR3 DNA sequence: TGTGCTACCAGAGAGGGGCTTGCAGCTCAGCCCCAGCATTTT. Translated: CATREGLAAQPQHF.

CDR3 DNA sequence: TGCAGCGCAATTGGAGACAGGGCCTACGAGCAGTACTTC. Its protein product is CSAIGDRAYEQYF. This chain connects TRBV29-1 to TRBJ2-7; 7 bases fit TRBD1. Losses at the gene ends were 7 bases for V and 2 bases for J; bases not matched to a gene: 8. CDR1 is SQVTM and CDR2 is ANQGSEA in the germline V gene. The CDR3 is made up of 13 amino acids.

The chain recombines TRBV29-1 with TRBJ2-5; TRBD1 matches 11 bases. Germline CDR1 is SQVTM and CDR2 is ANQGSEA. Trimming at V came to 6 bases and at J to 5 bases, leaving 8 bases not matched to a gene. The CDR3 has 14 residues. In nucleotides, the CDR3 is TGCAGCGTGCGGACAGGGGGCTCTACGGAGACCCAGTACTTC. Its protein product is CSVRTGGSTETQYF.

V usage is TRBV7-2 and J usage is TRBJ2-5; D call uncertain. The V gene's germline CDR1 is SGHTA and CDR2 FQGNSA. V was clipped by 3 bases and J by 5 bases, with 19 bases between them. The CDR3 is 16 residues long. The CDR3 nucleotides are TGTGCCAGCAGCTTGAGACAACGTAGGGCCCGGGAGACCCAGTACTTC. As protein: CASSLRQRRARETQYF.

This clonotype was found many times. CDR3 region: CSVGATLAKNIQYF. CDR3 DNA: TGCAGCGTGGGGGCAACTTTAGCCAAAAACATTCAGTACTTC. The chain recombines TRBV29-1 with TRBJ2-4, with D perhaps matching TRBD1 (6 bases). Germline V CDR1 and CDR2: SQVTM, ANQGSEA. The CDR3 consists of 14 residues. Trimming stripped 6 bases from V and 0 bases from J, with 12 bases between.

The chain uses TRBV20-1 and TRBJ2-1; TRBD1 or TRBD2 may be the D gene (5 bases each). V was pared by 4 bases and J by 5 bases, with 9 bases between. From germline, CDR1 is DFQATT and CDR2 SNEGSKA (reference sequence). The CDR3 totals 12 residues. CDR3 sequence (DNA): TGCAGTGCTACCCTGGGACACAATGAGCAGTTCTTC. It yields the protein CSATLGHNEQFF.

The chain uses TRBV7-2 and TRBJ2-5; D is possibly TRBD2 (5 bases). Deletions cut 5 bases from V and 2 bases from J, with 12 bases between. In germline, CDR1 is SGHTA, CDR2 FQGNSA. This CDR3 region has 14 residues. CDR3 bases: TGTGCCAGCAGCCTCTCGCGGGCGCAAGAGACCCAGTACTTC. Translated, it gives CASSLSRAQETQYF.

The genes are TRBV18 and TRBJ2-7; 9 bases map to TRBD1. Germline trimming cut 3 bases from V and 3 bases from J; bases unmatched to any gene: 9. This CDR3 is built from 16 residues. The V gene's germline CDR1 is KGHSH and CDR2 LQKENI. CDR3 region: CASSPGGTGTFYEQYF. For the CDR3, the DNA is TGTGCCAGCTCACCGGGGGGGACAGGGACTTTCTACGAGCAGTACTTC.